Sequencing of this T cell receptor (beta chain) was carried out in a study of blood T cell repertoires in COVID-19. Overall study context: Specimens from acute and convalescent COVID-19 originated in the United States, Italy and Spain. T cells, B-cell-depleted T cells, or PBMCs provided the cDNA or gDNA that served as material.

A few counts support this clone. Study processing details: Scientists estimated how many nucleated cells there were by amplifying reference gene primers. Assay: immunoSEQ multiplex PCR; the TCRdb copy retains only in-frame clones and omits some. That table supplies the V and J calls and clone size; D and trimming were determined from the DNA. The repertoire consists of approximately 300,000 clones, with 75% to 90% occurring once and the leading ten covering 3.5% to 4.5%. The recovered donors of Cohort 3 showed two negative PCRs, clearance, or symptom resolution. V lost 3 bases to trimming and J lost 0 bases, with 12 bases between them. Germline V gene data show CDR1 as MNHEY and CDR2 as SVGAGI. The CDR3 consists of 16 residues.

Sequenced: PBMCs or T cells enriched from blood (not recorded which). The sequence came from a woman aged 30 to 39 who had recovered from COVID-19. The rearrangement joins TRBV6-5 to TRBJ1-3; D might be TRBD1 (6 bases). The CDR3 DNA follows: TGTGCCAGCAGTTATTCAACAGGGCCCTCTGGAAACACCATATATTTT. Its translation is CASSYSTGPSGNTIYF.